The 27 T cell receptor beta chains listed next were all sequenced from one sample in a study of cytomegalovirus exposure and HLA in healthy donors. The PCR was carried out with 60 Vbeta primers and 13 Jbeta primers. Clones were read by immunoSEQ multiplex PCR, and TCRdb kept only the in-frame ones, dropping some. The table lists under 200,000 clones, about three quarters of them singletons. Sequencing was done on a sample of PBMCs. All receptors derive from a female donor in good health and CMV-seronegative.

The chain has TRBV28 and TRBJ2-7; 8 bases are a match to TRBD2. CDR1 MDHEN and CDR2 SYDVKM come from the germline V gene. The V segment lost 6 bases and the J segment 0 bases; nucleotides outside the gene matches: 7. This CDR3 has 15 amino acids. The CDR3 coding sequence is TGTGCCAGCAGCCTGACTAGCGCCTTCTCCTACGAGCAGTACTTC. This sequence encodes CASSLTSAFSYEQYF. Full variable domain (outside the CDR3, taken from reference TRBV28 and TRBJ2-7): DVKVTQSSRYLVKRTGEKVFLECVQDMDHENMFWYRQDPGLGLRLIYFSYDVKMKEKGDIPEGYSVSREKKERFSLILESASTNQTSMYLCASSLTSAFSYEQYFGPGTRLTVT.

The J gene is TRBJ1-5, the V gene TRBV7-2; D may be TRBD1 (5 bases). There are 14 residues in the CDR3. CDR1 and CDR2 from the germline V gene are SGHTA and FQGNSA. V dropped 4 bases and J dropped 0 bases, with 7 bases sitting between them. CDR3 sequence: CASSYRHSNQPQHF. The CDR3 DNA sequence: TGTGCCAGCAGCTACAGGCATAGCAATCAGCCCCAGCATTTT.

This chain joins TRBV18 and TRBJ1-1; D might be TRBD1 (6 bases). Trimming shortened V by 4 bases and J by 2 bases, and 11 bases separated the two germline ends. This CDR3 is built from 14 residues. Germline CDR1 KGHSH, CDR2 LQKENI. CDR3: CASSRGRPNTEAFF. As DNA, the CDR3 is TGTGCCAGCTCACGGGGGCGACCAAACACTGAAGCTTTCTTT.

This clone turned up a few times. V and J are TRBV19 and TRBJ2-7, with a possible D match to TRBD2 (5 bases). This CDR3 contains 14 residues. V was cut by 3 bases and J by 1 base, with 10 bases left in between. Germline V gene lookup returns CDR1 LNHDA and CDR2 SQIVND (reference sequence). CDR3 nucleotide sequence: TGTGCCAGTAGTATGGCGGGCAAGTCCTACGAGCAGTACTTC. This codes for CASSMAGKSYEQYF.

This clone was picked up a small number of times. The chain has TRBV28 and TRBJ2-4; D is undetermined. Germline loops: CDR1 MDHEN, CDR2 SYDVKM. The CDR3 is made up of 13 amino acids. With 9 bases removed from V and 0 bases from J, the gap between germline ends came to 9 bases. The CDR3 protein is CASTRVAKNIQYF. The CDR3 DNA reads as TGTGCCAGTACCCGAGTAGCCAAAAACATTCAGTACTTC.

The chain recombines TRBV4-3 with TRBJ2-5; D gene uncertain. V lost 0 bases and J lost 2, with 10 bases in between. This CDR3 has 15 amino acids. Germline CDR1 and CDR2: LGHNA and YSLEER. The chain's CDR3 is CASSQDLGRQETQYF. The CDR3 bases are TGCGCCAGCAGCCAAGATCTCGGCAGGCAAGAGACCCAGTACTTC.

In the case of this clone: The sample carries other DNA sequences with the same CDR3. This chain uses TRBV9 with TRBJ2-7; TRBD1 aligns across 11 bases. The CDR3 runs 15 residues. Germline lookup yields CDR1 SGDLS and CDR2 YYNGEE. Trimming took 4 bases from V and 2 from J; bases not matched to a gene: 5. The CDR3 is CASSPRTGGPYEQYF. CDR3 sequence (DNA): TGTGCCAGCAGCCCCCGGACAGGGGGCCCCTACGAGCAGTACTTC. Filled out from reference TRBV9 and TRBJ2-7, the complete variable domain reads DSGVTQTPKHLITATGQRVTLRCSPRSGDLSVYWYQQSLDQGLQFLIQYYNGEERAKGNILERFSAQQFPDLHSELNLSSLELGDSALYFCASSPRTGGPYEQYFGPGTRLTVT.

V gene TRBV27 combines with J gene TRBJ2-2; TRBD2 aligns across 9 bases. V gave up 3 bases and J gave up 3 bases; unmatched junction bases: 11. There are 18 residues in the CDR3. Germline loops: CDR1 MNHEY, CDR2 SMNVEV (reference sequence). CDR3 sequence reads: CASSFRGLAGRDTGELFF. The CDR3 DNA reads as TGTGCCAGCAGTTTTAGAGGGCTAGCGGGGCGAGACACCGGGGAGCTGTTTTTT.

This sequence joins TRBV4-3 and TRBJ2-1; the D is unclear. Trimming cost V 0 bases and J 3 bases, with 9 bases left between them. The germline gives CDR1 LGHNA, CDR2 YSLEER. The length of the CDR3 is 15 residues. CDR3 coding DNA: TGCGCCAGCAGCCAAGAACCGACATTCTACAATGAGCAGTTCTTC. It translates to CASSQEPTFYNEQFF.

The chain recombines TRBV29-1 with TRBJ1-1; 11 bases match TRBD1. Germline CDR1 is SQVTM and CDR2 is ANQGSEA. The CDR3 covers 14 residues. The V segment lost 4 bases and the J segment 5 bases; nucleotides outside the gene matches: 6. The CDR3 coding sequence is TGCAGCGTTGTTCCGGGACAGGGGGGGACTGAAGCTTTCTTT. Translating gives CSVVPGQGGTEAFF.

The chain combines TRBV5-8 with TRBJ2-1; TRBD1 aligns across 7 bases. The CDR3 has 12 residues. Germline CDR1 reads SGHTS; CDR2 reads YDEGEE. V lost 3 bases and J lost 15; bases outside the gene matches: 9. CDR3 loop: CASSSTLAGGFF. The CDR3 DNA is TGTGCCAGCAGCTCGACCCTCGCAGGGGGGTTCTTC.

The chain combines TRBV18 with TRBJ1-1, with TRBD1 matching 12 bases. V shed 1 base, J shed 4 bases, and the junction held 4 bases outside the gene matches. Germline CDR1 KGHSH, CDR2 LQKENI. The CDR3 spans 16 residues. This CDR3 reads CASSPRGQGAVTEAFF. The CDR3 region has the DNA TGTGCCAGCTCACCACGGGGACAGGGGGCGGTCACTGAAGCTTTCTTT.

The chain combines TRBV4-1 with TRBJ1-1; perhaps TRBD1 as D (5 bases). The germline V and J ends were trimmed by 4 bases and 1 base, with 10 bases remaining between them. Germline V gene sequence: CDR1 MGHRA, CDR2 YSYEKL. The CDR3 contains 14 residues. CDR3 amino acids: CASSRPRANTEAFF. In DNA form, the CDR3 reads TGCGCCAGCAGCCGGCCCAGGGCGAACACTGAAGCTTTCTTT.

The chain carries TRBV7-2 and TRBJ1-1, with 7 bases matching TRBD1. The V and J ends lost 3 bases and 0 bases, in that order; junction bases with no gene match: 4. Germline V gives CDR1 SGHTA, CDR2 FQGNSA. The CDR3 contains 15 residues. The CDR3 region has the DNA TGTGCCAGCAGCTTGACGACAGGGCTGAACACTGAAGCTTTCTTT. It yields the protein CASSLTTGLNTEAFF.

The chain joins TRBV6-6 to TRBJ2-3; D ambiguous. V lost 4 bases and J 8 bases, leaving 13 bases between the germline ends. The CDR3 spans 13 residues. Germline-derived CDR1 and CDR2 are MNHNY and SVGAGI (reference sequence). The CDR3 loop is CASSSTLPGTQYF. The DNA for the CDR3 is TGTGCCAGCAGTTCCACCCTCCCAGGTACGCAGTATTTT.

This clone was picked up a small number of times. This CDR3 is CASSFSSYQPQHF. In DNA form, the CDR3 reads TGTGCCAGCAGTTTTTCGTCCTATCAGCCCCAGCATTTT. The chain combines TRBV27 with TRBJ1-5; D unresolved. Germline V lookup: CDR1 MNHEY, CDR2 SMNVEV (reference sequence). The CDR3 loop spans 13 amino acids. The ends were cut back, 3 bases at V and 5 bases at J, with 8 bases in the middle.

This rearrangement joins TRBV6-1 to TRBJ1-2; D remains ambiguous. The germline V and J ends were trimmed by 3 bases and 1 base, with 3 bases remaining between them. Germline values: CDR1 MNHNS, CDR2 SASEGT. The CDR3 has 12 residues. CDR3 nucleotides: TGTGCCAGCAGTGACAGTAACTATGGCTACACCTTC. Translated, it gives CASSDSNYGYTF.

The V call is TRBV6-5, the J call TRBJ2-5; D call uncertain. Germline values: CDR1 MNHEY, CDR2 SVGAGI. The CDR3 totals 11 residues. V lost 6 bases and J 5 bases, leaving 7 bases between the germline ends. The CDR3 reads CASSLLETQYF. CDR3 sequence (DNA): TGTGCCAGCAGCCTCCTCGAGACCCAGTACTTC.

The CDR3 is CASSDSPEGGTDTQYF. The CDR3 DNA follows: TGTGCCAGCAGTGACTCGCCGGAGGGTGGCACAGATACGCAGTATTTT. V usage is TRBV6-4 and J usage is TRBJ2-3, with a tentative D call TRBD2 (6 bases). CDR1 is MRHNA and CDR2 is SNTAGT in the germline V gene. The CDR3 runs 16 residues. Trimming left V 0 bases short and J 1 base short, with 11 bases between.

The chain is built from TRBV6-1 and TRBJ2-7; TRBD1 aligns across 12 bases. This CDR3 is built from 14 residues. Germline V gene lookup returns CDR1 MNHNS and CDR2 SASEGT. V lost 7 bases, J lost 7 bases, and 8 bases stayed unmatched. CDR3 sequence: CASTPGQGAGEQYF. The CDR3 DNA follows: TGTGCCAGCACCCCGGGACAGGGGGCTGGAGAGCAGTACTTC.

The V gene is TRBV5-4, the J gene TRBJ2-7, with TRBD1 as a possible D gene (6 bases). Germline lookup yields CDR1 SGHNT and CDR2 YYREEE (reference sequence). This CDR3 is built from 13 residues. Trimming pared 4 bases from V and 2 bases from J, leaving 10 bases between. This CDR3 is CASSQGGTYEQYF. CDR3 nucleotides: TGTGCCAGCAGCCAAGGGGGAACCTACGAGCAGTACTTC.

V usage is TRBV9 and J usage is TRBJ1-3; tentative D call: TRBD1 (5 bases). The V end lost 2 bases, the J end lost 2 bases, and 8 bases lay between the germline ends. The CDR3 spans 14 residues. In germline, CDR1 is SGDLS, CDR2 YYNGEE. The CDR3 coding sequence is TGTGCCAGCAGCGTCGACAGTGCTGGAAACACCATATATTTT. Translation: CASSVDSAGNTIYF.

J is TRBJ1-5 and V is TRBV19; 11 bases match TRBD1. The V segment lost 6 bases and the J segment 1 base; nucleotides outside the gene matches: 2. Germline loops: CDR1 LNHDA, CDR2 SQIVND (reference sequence). The CDR3 runs 15 residues. The CDR3, as DNA: TGTGCCAGTAGGGGGGACAGGGGGAGCAATCAGCCCCAGCATTTT. Its protein product is CASRGDRGSNQPQHF.

This chain uses TRBV30 with TRBJ1-1; a weak D match, TRBD1 (5 bases). The CDR3 extends over 12 amino acids. Germline V gene sequence: CDR1 GTSNPN, CDR2 SVGIG (reference sequence). Deletions cut 2 bases from V and 8 bases from J, with 12 bases between. DNA of the CDR3: TGTGCCTGGAGTTGGGCGGGGCAGGAAGCTTTCTTT. Its protein product is CAWSWAGQEAFF.

The chain is built from TRBV5-5 and TRBJ1-5; 7 positions match TRBD1. CDR1 and CDR2 (germline): SGHKS, YYEKEE (reference sequence). V shed 5 bases, J shed 4 bases, and the junction held 12 bases outside the gene matches. The CDR3 is 16 amino acids. The CDR3 bases are TGTGCCAGCAGTTCCACTAGACAGGGCATTAATCAGCCCCAGCATTTT. This codes for CASSSTRQGINQPQHF.

This clone appeared a single time. Other DNA sequences in the same sample also yield this CDR3. The chain carries TRBV5-1 and TRBJ2-7, with 9 bases identical to TRBD2. CDR1 and CDR2 from the germline V gene are SGHRS and YFSETQ. CDR3 length equals 16 residues. Unmatched junction bases numbered 8, after V lost 0 bases and J lost 4 bases. The CDR3 sequence is CASSLGAAGGLYEQYF. The DNA for the CDR3 is TGCGCCAGCAGCTTGGGTGCGGCGGGAGGGCTGTACGAGCAGTACTTC.

The chain couples TRBV4-2 to TRBJ2-7; D is uncertain. The V gene's germline CDR1 is LGHNA and CDR2 YNFKEQ. The CDR3 length is 15 residues. V was trimmed by 0 bases and J by 0 bases, leaving 9 bases between them. DNA for the CDR3: TGTGCCAGCAGCCAAGAAGAAGAGAGCTCCTACGAGCAGTACTTC. It codes for CASSQEEESSYEQYF.